The 26 T cell receptor beta chains below come from one sample, sequenced in a study of blood T cell repertoires in COVID-19. Assay: immunoSEQ multiplex PCR; the TCRdb copy retains only in-frame clones and omits some. This table has a few hundred thousand clones, 88% appearing once. Source material: PBMCs or T cells enriched from blood (not recorded which). Receptors originate from a woman aged 18 to 35 who had recovered from COVID-19.

The rearrangement uses TRBV3-1 (or the pseudogene TRBV3-2) and TRBJ1-3, with D possibly TRBD1 on 5 matching bases. V lost 4 bases to trimming and J lost 1 base, with 11 bases between them. This CDR3 region has 15 residues. Germline CDR1 is LGHDT and CDR2 is YNNKEL (reference sequence). CDR3 in amino acids: CASSRDSVSGNTIYF. The CDR3 DNA follows: TGTGCCAGCAGCCGAGACAGTGTGTCTGGAAACACCATATATTTT.

The V and J genes are TRBV30 and TRBJ1-3; unclear D gene. CDR1 GTSNPN and CDR2 SVGIG come from the germline V gene (reference sequence). This CDR3 is built from 13 residues. The V and J ends lost 5 bases and 0 bases respectively, with 8 bases between them. CDR3 protein: CAWSLGSGNTIYF. CDR3 nucleotide sequence: TGTGCCTGGTCCCTCGGCTCTGGAAACACCATATATTTT.

This chain links TRBV30 with TRBJ1-2, with 10 bases that match TRBD1. This CDR3 comprises 12 residues. Germline V CDR1 and CDR2: GTSNPN, SVGIG (reference sequence). V lost 6 bases and J lost 7; bases outside the gene matches: 5. The CDR3 nucleotides read TGTGCCTGTGGACAGGGGGGATCTGGCTACACCTTC. Encoded protein: CACGQGGSGYTF.

This chain uses TRBV6-5 with TRBJ1-2; 7 positions agree with TRBD1. The V gene end was trimmed by 5 bases and the J gene end by 8 bases; junction bases not matched to a gene: 5. This CDR3 region has 12 residues. The V gene's germline CDR1 is MNHEY and CDR2 SVGAGI. CDR3 nucleotides: TGTGCCAGCAGTCTTACAGGGGTGGGCTACACCTTC. Protein sequence: CASSLTGVGYTF.

The chain has TRBV28 and TRBJ1-6, with 9 bases lining up with TRBD1. J lost 7 bases, V lost 7 bases, and 11 bases had no gene match. CDR1 is MDHEN and CDR2 is SYDVKM in the germline V gene. The CDR3 loop spans 16 amino acids. CDR3 amino acids: CASKITGGAWNSPLHF. CDR3 sequence (DNA): TGTGCCAGCAAAATTACAGGGGGCGCTTGGAATTCACCCCTCCACTTT.

This clone appeared a single time. The V and J genes are TRBV7-2 and TRBJ2-7; 8 positions agree with TRBD2. CDR1 is SGHTA, CDR2 FQGNSA, per germline. The CDR3 totals 14 residues. With V trimmed by 6 bases and J by 3 bases, 7 bases remained unmatched. CDR3 coding DNA: TGTGCCAGCAGTCTAGCGGGTCTGGGCTACGAGCAGTACTTC. It specifies CASSLAGLGYEQYF.

The chain uses TRBV5-1 and TRBJ2-3; 9 bases map to TRBD1. The CDR3 runs 17 residues. The V gene's germline CDR1 is SGHRS and CDR2 YFSETQ. V shed 3 bases and J 4 bases; nucleotides not matched to a gene: 12. CDR3 DNA sequence: TGCGCCAGCAGCTCCCCGAACCGGGACAGGGTTTCAGATACGCAGTATTTT. Translated: CASSSPNRDRVSDTQYF.

This clone was seen more than once but under ten times. CDR3 DNA sequence: TGCGCCAGCAGCCACGCAACAGGGACCCTGAACACTGAAGCTTTCTTT. Its protein product is CASSHATGTLNTEAFF. V is TRBV4-1 and J is TRBJ1-1; possible D gene TRBD1, 6 bases. This CDR3 is built from 16 residues. The germline V gene has CDR1 MGHRA and CDR2 YSYEKL. V gave up 3 bases and J gave up 0 bases, with 14 bases separating them.

In regard to this clone: Other DNA sequences in this sample translate to the same CDR3. The rearrangement joins TRBV27 to TRBJ1-1; D perhaps matches TRBD1 (5 bases). Trimming shortened V by 2 bases and J by 0 bases, and 7 bases separated the two germline ends. There are 14 residues in the CDR3. Germline CDR1 MNHEY, CDR2 SMNVEV (reference sequence). CDR3 sequence (DNA): TGTGCCAGCAGTTTAGGGGGGTTGAACACTGAAGCTTTCTTT. Translating it yields CASSLGGLNTEAFF.

This chain links TRBV5-1 with TRBJ1-5; D perhaps matches TRBD1 (6 bases). The V gene's germline CDR1 is SGHRS and CDR2 YFSETQ. Trimming stripped 4 bases from V and 3 bases from J, with 14 bases between. The CDR3 spans 15 residues. DNA for the CDR3: TGCGCCAGCAGCGTACAGGGTGAGGACAATCAGCCCCAGCATTTT. It yields the protein CASSVQGEDNQPQHF. Complete variable domain (other parts from reference TRBV5-1 and TRBJ1-5): KAGVTQTPRYLIKTRGQQVTLSCSPISGHRSVSWYQQTPGQGLQFLFEYFSETQRNKGNFPGRFSGRQFSNSRSEMNVSTLELGDSALYLCASSVQGEDNQPQHFGDGTRLSIL.

V and J are TRBV24-1 and TRBJ1-1, with 9 bases lining up with TRBD1. CDR3 length equals 17 residues. Germline V gene sequence: CDR1 KGHDR, CDR2 SFDVKD. V shed 7 bases, J shed 0 bases, and the junction held 11 bases outside the gene matches. CDR3 region: CATRGAGTGTMNTEAFF. In DNA, the CDR3 is TGTGCCACCAGGGGCGCCGGGACAGGGACGATGAACACTGAAGCTTTCTTT.

The rearrangement links TRBV27 to TRBJ2-5; 10 bases match TRBD2. CDR1 is MNHEY, CDR2 SMNVEV, per germline (reference sequence). Germline trimming cut 2 bases from V and 7 bases from J; bases unmatched to any gene: 4. This CDR3 spans 14 amino acids. The CDR3 reads CASSLASGGGTQYF. The CDR3 coding sequence is TGTGCCAGCAGTTTAGCCAGCGGGGGGGGGACCCAGTACTTC.

The chain couples TRBV7-9 to TRBJ2-3; a weak D match, TRBD1 (5 bases). Between the trimmed V and J ends, which lost 1 base and 1 base, there was a span of 12 bases. Germline-derived CDR1 and CDR2 are SEHNR and FQNEAQ (reference sequence). The CDR3 consists of 16 residues. The CDR3 sequence: CASSLGNVGGTDTQYF. The CDR3 DNA sequence: TGTGCCAGCAGCTTAGGAAATGTAGGGGGCACAGATACGCAGTATTTT.

This rearrangement joins TRBV6-1 to TRBJ1-6; D not certain. Germline V gene sequence: CDR1 MNHNS, CDR2 SASEGT. Trimming removed 1 base from V and 0 bases from J, with 7 bases in between. The CDR3 consists of 16 residues. This CDR3 reads CASSEVVSSYNSPLHF. DNA of the CDR3: TGTGCCAGCAGTGAAGTGGTTAGCTCCTATAATTCACCCCTCCACTTT.

The J gene is TRBJ2-1, the V gene TRBV9, with 8 positions matching TRBD1. J gave up 7 bases and V 6 bases, and 12 bases lay outside the gene matches. The CDR3 has 15 amino acids. CDR1 is SGDLS and CDR2 is YYNGEE in the germline V gene. The CDR3 DNA is TGTGCCAGCACCAGAACAGGGACAGGTTGGAATGAGCAGTTCTTC. Translating gives CASTRTGTGWNEQFF.

This clone was detected only once. The genes are TRBV29-1 and TRBJ1-1, with no clear D. Germline V gives CDR1 SQVTM, CDR2 ANQGSEA. There are 13 residues in the CDR3. Trimming stripped 8 bases from V and 3 bases from J, with 16 bases between. The CDR3 DNA sequence: TGCAGCAGCCTCCAGAGCCTAGACACTGAAGCTTTCTTT. It translates to CSSLQSLDTEAFF.

In this sample, this clone turned up a few times. V is TRBV19 and J is TRBJ2-4; D unresolved. The V end lost 7 bases, the J end lost 0 bases, and 19 bases lay between the germline ends. The germline gives CDR1 LNHDA, CDR2 SQIVND (reference sequence). The CDR3 is 17 residues long. The CDR3: CASTPSPAVLAKNIQYF. The CDR3 region has the DNA TGTGCCAGTACTCCATCCCCCGCGGTACTAGCCAAAAACATTCAGTACTTC.

The chain joins TRBV7-8 to TRBJ2-1; 11 bases match TRBD2. Per germline, CDR1 SGHVS and CDR2 FQNEAQ. The CDR3 has 16 residues. J lost 7 bases, V lost 0 bases, and 5 bases had no gene match. In DNA, the CDR3 is TGTGCCAGCAGCTTAGCCGGGACTAGCGGAACTAATGAGCAGTTCTTC. It encodes CASSLAGTSGTNEQFF. Using reference TRBV7-8 and TRBJ2-1 for the parts outside the CDR3, the full variable domain is GAGVSQSPRYKVAKRGQDVALRCDPISGHVSLFWYQQALGQGPEFLTYFQNEAQLDKSGLPSDRFFAERPEGSVSTLKIQRTQQEDSAVYLCASSLAGTSGTNEQFFGPGTRLTVL.

The chain has TRBV4-1 and TRBJ1-5; 8 bases are shared with TRBD1. From germline, CDR1 is MGHRA and CDR2 YSYEKL. The V and J ends lost 1 base and 7 bases, in that order; junction bases with no gene match: 6. The CDR3 is made up of 15 amino acids. The CDR3 DNA follows: TGCGCCAGCAGCCAAGCCCTGACAGGGGACCAGCCCCAGCATTTT. Protein sequence: CASSQALTGDQPQHF.

The chain carries TRBV10-1 and TRBJ1-3, with D possibly TRBD1 on 6 matching bases. Germline V CDR1 and CDR2: WNHNN, SYGVQD (reference sequence). CDR3 length: 15 residues. V was shortened by 8 bases and J by 7 bases, with 21 bases between the two germline ends. CDR3 region: CASLRTVNGSNTIYF. The CDR3 coding sequence is TGCGCCAGCCTTCGGACAGTTAATGGGTCTAACACCATATATTTT.

This clone came up once. The chain has TRBV2 and TRBJ1-5, with D possibly matching TRBD1 (5 bases). Germline assignment: CDR1 SNHLY and CDR2 FYNNEI. CDR3 length equals 13 residues. V was shortened by 6 bases and J by 8 bases, with 14 bases between the two germline ends. In nucleotides, the CDR3 is TGTGCCAGCAGAGGGGCCCGGGAGAAGCCCCAGCATTTT. This codes for CASRGAREKPQHF.

The chain couples TRBV4-3 to TRBJ2-7; weak D call: TRBD2 (6 bases). This CDR3 is built from 14 residues. Germline lookup yields CDR1 LGHNA and CDR2 YSLEER. V was clipped by 0 bases and J by 8 bases, with 14 bases between them. DNA for the CDR3: TGCGCCAGCAGCCAAGACCCTGGGGGGAGTAAGCAGTACTTC. Translated: CASSQDPGGSKQYF.

This rearrangement joins TRBV19 to TRBJ1-5; D is uncertain. CDR3 size: 15 residues. Germline V CDR1 and CDR2: LNHDA, SQIVND (reference sequence). Trimming pared 1 base from V and 1 base from J, leaving 8 bases between. The CDR3 here is CASSIVPGSNQPQHF. CDR3 nucleotide sequence: TGTGCCAGTAGTATAGTTCCGGGGAGCAATCAGCCCCAGCATTTT.

The chain uses TRBV27 and TRBJ2-7; 8 bases align to TRBD1. The CDR3 has 14 amino acids. The germline CDR1 and CDR2 sequences are MNHEY and SMNVEV (reference sequence). V trimming: 3 bases; J trimming: 2 bases; junction bases outside the gene matches: 3. CDR3 protein: CASSLGTGPYEQYF. As DNA, the CDR3 is TGTGCCAGCAGTTTGGGGACAGGACCCTACGAGCAGTACTTC.

The V gene is TRBV24-1, the J gene TRBJ2-5; TRBD1 matches 7 bases. The CDR3 loop spans 15 amino acids. The J segment lost 6 bases and the V segment lost 0 bases, leaving 6 bases of the junction unmatched. Germline V gives CDR1 KGHDR, CDR2 SFDVKD. CDR3 nucleotides: TGTGCCACCAGTGATTTGCAGGCAGGGGGAAAGACCCAGTACTTC. It translates to CATSDLQAGGKTQYF.

The genes are TRBV9 and TRBJ1-2; D call uncertain. The CDR3 extends over 13 amino acids. The V end was cut by 3 bases, the J end by 6 bases, with 12 bases between. Germline V gives CDR1 SGDLS, CDR2 YYNGEE. DNA of the CDR3: TGTGCCAGCAGCGCCCAGCTAGCGCATGGCTACACCTTC. Protein product: CASSAQLAHGYTF.